Included here is one TCR beta chain sequence, with context. Using immunoSEQ multiplex PCR, the repertoire was profiled, and TCRdb retains in-frame clones only, with some absent. Of 5,500 to 7,500 clones in the sample, over 60% were seen once. Per the germline V gene, CDR1 is MDHEN and CDR2 is SYDVKM. Trimming cost V 7 bases and J 0 bases, with 24 bases left between them. The CDR3 contains 18 residues. This sample is part of a study of immune evolution from preneoplasia to lung adenocarcinoma. This TCR was sampled from a person aged 60-80 years with lung adenocarcinoma. Sequences were obtained from FFPE minimally invasive lung adenocarcinoma tissue. The chain recombines TRBV28 with TRBJ1-1, with D perhaps matching TRBD1 (6 bases). Here the CDR3 reads CASTHFGTSITMNTEAFF. As DNA, the CDR3 is TGTGCCAGCACCCACTTTGGGACATCTATAACCATGAACACTGAAGCTTTCTTT.